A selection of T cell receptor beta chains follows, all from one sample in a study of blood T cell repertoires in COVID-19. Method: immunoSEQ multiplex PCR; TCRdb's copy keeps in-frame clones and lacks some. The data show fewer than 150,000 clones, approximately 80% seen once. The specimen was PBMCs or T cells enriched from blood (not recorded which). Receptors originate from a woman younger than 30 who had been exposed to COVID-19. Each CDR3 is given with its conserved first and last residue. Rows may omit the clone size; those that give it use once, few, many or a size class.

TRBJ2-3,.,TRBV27,CASSLFLTDTQYF
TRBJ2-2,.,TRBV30,CAWSPLRTDTGELFF
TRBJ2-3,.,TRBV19,CASRTSGRRSDTQYF
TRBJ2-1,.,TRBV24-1,CATSGAGRGTNEQFF
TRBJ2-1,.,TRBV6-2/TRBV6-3,CAISLAGATYEQFF
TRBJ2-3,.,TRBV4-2,CASSQDIGRADTQYF
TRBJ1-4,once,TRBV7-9,CASSSLAGTANEKLFF
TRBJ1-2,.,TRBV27,CASSLKGAHYGYTF
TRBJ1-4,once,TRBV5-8,CASRPGTATNEKLFF
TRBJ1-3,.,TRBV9,CASSTDGEGNTIYF
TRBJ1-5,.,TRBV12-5,CASEADSNQPQHF
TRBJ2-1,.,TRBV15,CATSRDSARGRYGEQFF
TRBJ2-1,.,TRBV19,CASNNPRNEQFF
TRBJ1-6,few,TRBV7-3,CASSLTGPGVRNSPLHF
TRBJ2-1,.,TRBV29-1,CSVWGGSYNEQFF
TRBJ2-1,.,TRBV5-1,CASCTSATPPDNEQFF
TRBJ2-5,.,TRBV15,CATSRDSGGQETQYF
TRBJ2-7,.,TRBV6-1,CASSEGTSGAYEQYF
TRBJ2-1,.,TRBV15,CATRVLAGGSPYNEQFF
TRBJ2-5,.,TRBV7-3,CASSPKDRGTETQYF
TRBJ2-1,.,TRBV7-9,CAGKLRPEGDEQFF
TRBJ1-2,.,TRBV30,CAWSVTGGGYTF
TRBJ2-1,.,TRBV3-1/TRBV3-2,CASSQDQPSGDNEQFF
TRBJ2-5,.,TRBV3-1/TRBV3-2,CASSQFDSYQETQYF
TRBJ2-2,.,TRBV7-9,CASSLGKDSHTGELFF
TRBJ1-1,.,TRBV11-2,CASSFGQGRTFF
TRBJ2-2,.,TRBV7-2,CASSPRSQGTGELFF
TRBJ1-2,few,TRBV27,CASSPLTGERIYGYTF
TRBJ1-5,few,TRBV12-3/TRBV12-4,CASSDSNNQPQHF
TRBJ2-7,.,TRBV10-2,CASRGLKGAGGSYEQYF
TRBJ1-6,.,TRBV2,CASSDRMDSPLHF
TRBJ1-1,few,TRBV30,CAWRVGTVEAFF
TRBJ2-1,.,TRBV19,CASSTGQGHEQFF
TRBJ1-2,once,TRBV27,CASSLYGLGADYGYTF
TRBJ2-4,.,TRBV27,CASNPSGRRNIQYF